Ten or more counts support the clone carrying this TCR beta chain. Its antigen is unidentified. The data belong to a study of quantifying T cell responses using KT2 cells. Overall study: RNA was reverse transcribed with TCR alpha and beta constant-region primers. The T4 ligation step was estimated to exceed 8.5% efficiency under optimum conditions. The second PCR was a qPCR stopped at a predetermined fluorescence threshold.

The sample is PBMC spiked with counted cells of clone KT2. Germline CDR1 and CDR2: LNHDA and SQIVND (reference sequence). V was pared by 5 bases and J by 4 bases, with 12 bases between. This CDR3 spans 13 amino acids. Regarding the study as a whole: Input KT2 cell number predicted KT2 alpha and beta sequence counts linearly over several orders of magnitude.

Each cDNA got a UMI-containing oligo ligated at its 3' end. First-round PCR used 4 cycles and beta primers RC1.1 and RC1.2 covering TRBC1 and TRBC2. TCRdb reprocessed the UMI-ligation and nested PCR reads with MiXCR, giving one entry per CDR3 protein. The table records tens of thousands of distinct CDR3 sequences, 9% to 15% of them present only once. Sequences were obtained from PBMCs spiked with cells of the T cell clone KT2. This chain uses TRBV19 with TRBJ2-7; D unresolved. The sequence was collected from a human donor. The CDR3 protein is CASSPAAFYEQYF. CDR3 nucleotides: TGTGCCAGTAGTCCGGCGGCTTTTTACGAGCAGTACTTC.